The sequence of this TCR beta chain was determined in a study of immune evolution from preneoplasia to lung adenocarcinoma. Note on this clone: Its antigen is unidentified.

Whole-study results and caveats: Clonality was highest in normal lung, lower in later-stage lesions apparently.

Measured with immunoSEQ multiplex PCR; TCRdb has only the in-frame clones, and not every one. Counted here are 3,500 to 4,500 clones, 77% occurring once; the ten biggest clones make up roughly a tenth. The CDR3 runs to 12 residues. V shed 10 bases and J shed 3 bases, with 11 bases lying between them. Germline CDR1 reads ENHRY; CDR2 reads SYGVKD. Two lung cancer pathologists independently confirmed each histologic diagnosis. This sequence was found in a person between 55 and 80 years old with lung adenocarcinoma. The sample comprised FFPE adjacent normal lung tissue. J is TRBJ2-3 and V is TRBV10-3; D is uncertain. CDR3 DNA sequence: TGTGCCACCCGGCCCGGTACAGATACGCAGTATTTT. Protein sequence: CATRPGTDTQYF.